The 12 T cell receptor beta chains below were found in one sample sequenced in a study of T cell responses to AZD1222 COVID-19 vaccine. The data were produced by immunoSEQ multiplex PCR, yet TCRdb's version contains in-frame clones alone and is incomplete. The sample yields over 150,000 clones, over 80% seen once. This specimen was peripheral blood, taken 28 days after the second dose of the MenACWY control vaccine. The receptors originated from an adult who received the MenACWY meningococcal vaccine as a control.

The chain carries TRBV9 and TRBJ2-1; TRBD2 might be the D (5 bases). V was shortened by 2 bases and J by 6 bases, with 15 bases between the two germline ends. The CDR3 runs 15 residues. CDR1 and CDR2 from the germline V gene are SGDLS and YYNGEE. The CDR3 region is CASSVRPTRANEQFF. CDR3 coding DNA: TGTGCCAGCAGCGTCCGGCCTACTAGGGCCAATGAGCAGTTCTTC.

This rearrangement joins TRBV27 to TRBJ1-6, with 10 positions matching TRBD1. Germline-derived CDR1 and CDR2 are MNHEY and SMNVEV (reference sequence). V shed 2 bases, J shed 2 bases, and the junction held 6 bases outside the gene matches. The CDR3 extends over 18 amino acids. The CDR3 loop reads CASSLGGQGITYNSPLHF. DNA of the CDR3: TGTGCCAGCAGTTTAGGGGGACAGGGGATCACCTATAATTCACCCCTCCACTTT.

This clone was seen once. Other DNA sequences in this specimen translate into the identical CDR3. This chain joins TRBV3-1 (or the pseudogene TRBV3-2) and TRBJ1-1; unclear D gene. This CDR3 is 12 amino acids long. The V gene's germline CDR1 is LGHDT and CDR2 YNNKEL (reference sequence). Trimming removed 4 bases at V and 4 bases at J, with 7 bases between. CDR3 loop: CASSPDSTEAFF. DNA for the CDR3: TGTGCCAGCAGCCCCGATTCCACTGAAGCTTTCTTT.

The chain joins TRBV11-3 to TRBJ2-5; a possible D gene is TRBD2 (5 bases). The CDR3 covers 14 residues. V was pared by 8 bases and J by 2 bases, with 15 bases between. The germline V gene has CDR1 SGHNT and CDR2 YENEEA. The CDR3 DNA sequence: TGTGCCAGCGCCGCAGCCCCGGGGCAAGAGACCCAGTACTTC. Encoded protein: CASAAAPGQETQYF.

The chain joins TRBV4-1 to TRBJ2-1, with unresolved D. V shed 3 bases and J shed 8 bases, with 8 bases lying between them. Germline assignment: CDR1 MGHRA and CDR2 YSYEKL. This CDR3 has 12 amino acids. The CDR3 DNA reads TGCGCCAGCAGCCACAGGAACCATGAGCAGTTCTTC. This gives the protein CASSHRNHEQFF.

This chain joins TRBV5-5 and TRBJ1-5; D uncertain. Trimming stripped 0 bases from V and 7 bases from J, with 11 bases between. The germline CDR1 and CDR2 sequences are SGHKS and YYEKEE (reference sequence). The CDR3 loop spans 14 amino acids. As DNA, the CDR3 is TGTGCCAGCAGCTTGGATGCAGTGGGCCAGCCCCAGCATTTT. Amino acid sequence: CASSLDAVGQPQHF. Complete variable domain (other parts from reference TRBV5-5 and TRBJ1-5): DAGVTQSPTHLIKTRGQQVTLRCSPISGHKSVSWYQQVLGQGPQFIFQYYEKEERGRGNFPDRFSARQFPNYSSELNVNALLLGDSALYLCASSLDAVGQPQHFGDGTRLSIL.

This chain uses TRBV6-4 with TRBJ2-3; 13 positions agree with TRBD2. Germline V gene sequence: CDR1 MRHNA, CDR2 SNTAGT. This CDR3 is built from 16 residues. Trimming at V came to 3 bases and at J to 2 bases, leaving 2 bases not matched to a gene. The CDR3 DNA is TGTGCCAGCAGTGAGGGACTAGCGGGGTACACAGATACGCAGTATTTT. This codes for CASSEGLAGYTDTQYF.

CDR3 residues: CASSARGRGGHGYTF. The DNA of the CDR3 is TGTGCCAGCAGCGCCCGGGGTAGAGGGGGGCATGGCTACACCTTC. The V gene is TRBV9, the J gene TRBJ1-2; the D gene is possibly TRBD1 (6 bases). From germline, CDR1 is SGDLS and CDR2 YYNGEE. V lost 3 bases to trimming and J lost 6 bases, with 18 bases between them. CDR3 length: 15 amino acids.

The genes are TRBV19 and TRBJ1-4; TRBD1 is a possible D gene (5 bases). CDR3 length equals 14 residues. Trimming took off 7 bases at V and 0 bases at J, with 9 bases between the two ends. Germline CDR1 reads LNHDA; CDR2 reads SQIVND (reference sequence). The CDR3 DNA sequence: TGTGCCAGTACTCAACAGGCAACTAATGAAAAACTGTTTTTT. This encodes CASTQQATNEKLFF.

The gene calls are TRBV30 and TRBJ2-2, with 10 nucleotides matching TRBD1. In germline, CDR1 is GTSNPN, CDR2 SVGIG (reference sequence). The CDR3 is 16 amino acids. Germline trimming cut 2 bases from V and 6 bases from J; bases unmatched to any gene: 9. Written as DNA, the CDR3 is TGTGCCTGGAGTCCCCGGGACAGGGGTCCGGCCGGGGAGCTGTTTTTT. Its protein is CAWSPRDRGPAGELFF.

The genes are TRBV5-1 and TRBJ1-6; TRBD1 matches at 9 bases. V was pared by 3 bases and J by 6 bases, with 1 base of the junction left unmatched. Germline assignment: CDR1 SGHRS and CDR2 YFSETQ. CDR3 length equals 14 residues. The chain's CDR3 is CASSWGQGNSPLHF. DNA for the CDR3: TGCGCCAGCAGCTGGGGACAGGGTAATTCACCCCTCCACTTT. Drawing the rest from reference TRBV5-1 and TRBJ1-6, the complete variable domain is KAGVTQTPRYLIKTRGQQVTLSCSPISGHRSVSWYQQTPGQGLQFLFEYFSETQRNKGNFPGRFSGRQFSNSRSEMNVSTLELGDSALYLCASSWGQGNSPLHFGNGTRLTVT.

The chain joins TRBV3-1 (or the pseudogene TRBV3-2) to TRBJ2-2; a possible D gene is TRBD1 (5 bases). CDR1 and CDR2 (germline): LGHDT, YNNKEL (reference sequence). V lost 0 bases to trimming and J lost 6 bases, with 14 bases between them. The CDR3 length is 16 residues. CDR3 in amino acids: CASSQEGQGISGELFF. As DNA, the CDR3 is TGTGCCAGCAGCCAAGAGGGCCAGGGTATATCCGGGGAGCTGTTTTTT.